This T cell receptor (beta chain) was captured in a study of OX40 agonist ivuxolimab in advanced cancers. TCRdb keeps only in-frame clones here, not all; method: immunoSEQ multiplex PCR. The sample consists of 57,000 or so clones, around 89% of them appearing once. Cycle 7 day 1, cycle 4 day 1, and baseline were the timepoints at which blood was sampled. This CDR3 is built from 17 residues. Trimming removed 5 bases from V and 5 bases from J; junction bases left unmatched: 16. CDR1 MNHEY and CDR2 SMNVEV come from the germline V gene (reference sequence). This chain joins TRBV27 and TRBJ2-5; 8 nucleotides line up with TRBD2. This receptor was taken from an adult with an advanced solid tumor such as melanoma, head and neck, liver or kidney cancer. Sequenced here: CD4+ or CD8+ T cells sorted from blood, sampled in a trial of the OX40 agonist ivuxolimab. The CDR3 DNA sequence: TGTGCCAGCAGTACCCTGCTCGAGCGGGAGACCCGGGAGACCCAGTACTTC. Protein product: CASSTLLERETRETQYF.